Following are 9 T cell receptor beta chains from one sample sequenced in a study of cytomegalovirus exposure and HLA in healthy donors. PCR employed 60 Vbeta and 13 Jbeta primers. The repertoire was sequenced with immunoSEQ multiplex PCR; TCRdb's copy has only in-frame clones and lacks some. The sample records roughly 120,000 clones, 80% being singletons. Material for sequencing was PBMCs. The receptor set was obtained from a male donor in good health and CMV-seronegative.

The chain links TRBV18 to TRBJ2-3; D is possibly TRBD2 (5 bases). Trimming cost V 5 bases and J 0 bases, with 15 bases left between them. Germline assignment: CDR1 KGHSH and CDR2 LQKENI. This CDR3 has 16 amino acids. CDR3 sequence: CASSNRGSGSTDTQYF. CDR3 DNA sequence: TGTGCCAGCTCAAACCGAGGCAGCGGCAGCACAGATACGCAGTATTTT. Complete variable domain (other parts from reference TRBV18 and TRBJ2-3): NAGVMQNPRHLVRRRGQEARLRCSPMKGHSHVYWYRQLPEEGLKFMVYLQKENIIDESGMPKERFSAEFPKEGPSILRIQQVVRGDSAAYFCASSNRGSGSTDTQYFGPGTRLTVL.

The rearrangement uses TRBV5-5 and TRBJ1-6; 11 bases match TRBD1. V lost 2 bases to trimming and J lost 3 bases; unmatched junction nucleotides: 7. The CDR3 totals 18 residues. Per the germline V gene, CDR1 is SGHKS and CDR2 is YYEKEE (reference sequence). This CDR3 is CASSLPGQGVGYNSPLHF. DNA for the CDR3: TGTGCCAGCAGCTTACCGGGACAGGGGGTCGGCTATAATTCACCCCTCCACTTT.

V and J are TRBV5-3 and TRBJ1-1, with no clear D. TRBV5-3 is placed among ORFs of uncertain function. This CDR3 comprises 15 residues. Between the trimmed V and J ends, which lost 7 bases and 1 base, there was a span of 17 bases. As DNA, the CDR3 is TGTGCCAGACAGTTTATCGCGAACAGGAACACTGAAGCTTTCTTT. Translated: CARQFIANRNTEAFF.

The chain uses TRBV9 and TRBJ2-7; possibly TRBD2 for D (6 bases). The V and J ends lost 0 bases and 6 bases respectively, with 16 bases between them. Germline assignment: CDR1 SGDLS and CDR2 YYNGEE. This CDR3 region has 15 residues. CDR3 bases: TGTGCCAGCAGCGTAGGAGGTAGCGGCTATATCGAGCAGTACTTC. The encoded protein is CASSVGGSGYIEQYF.

The chain recombines TRBV6-1 with TRBJ2-3, with 12 bases identical to TRBD2. The germline gives CDR1 MNHNS, CDR2 SASEGT. Unmatched junction bases numbered 4, after V lost 7 bases and J lost 2 bases. This CDR3 is built from 15 residues. For the CDR3, the DNA is TGTGCCAGCATCGGACTAGCGGGATCCACAGATACGCAGTATTTT. This gives the protein CASIGLAGSTDTQYF.

This chain links TRBV13 with TRBJ2-2, with D unresolved. The CDR3 is 14 amino acids. Germline assignment: CDR1 PRHDT and CDR2 FYEKMQ (reference sequence). V dropped 1 base and J dropped 7 bases, with 10 bases sitting between them. The CDR3, as DNA: TGTGCCAGCAGCTTAGTCAGGCGCGACGGGGAGCTGTTTTTT. It translates to CASSLVRRDGELFF.

The chain carries TRBV4-3 and TRBJ1-3; possible D gene TRBD1, 6 bases. The germline V gene has CDR1 LGHNA and CDR2 YSLEER. The CDR3 contains 15 residues. Trimming took off 3 bases at V and 2 bases at J, with 11 bases between the two ends. The CDR3, as DNA: TGCGCCAGCAGCCATCGGACAGACGCTGGAAACACCATATATTTT. As protein: CASSHRTDAGNTIYF.

This clone has only a few counts. The CDR3 sequence is CASSGGTSGGDEQYF. Here the CDR3 DNA reads TGCGCCAGCAGCGGTGGGACTAGCGGGGGGGACGAGCAGTACTTC. This chain connects TRBV5-1 to TRBJ2-7; 16 nucleotides match TRBD2. The V gene end was trimmed by 4 bases and the J gene end by 5 bases; junction bases not matched to a gene: 3. The CDR3 covers 15 residues. The germline CDR1 and CDR2 sequences are SGHRS and YFSETQ.

This clone has only a few counts. This sequence joins TRBV19 and TRBJ2-3; 9 bases are shared with TRBD2. Germline loops: CDR1 LNHDA, CDR2 SQIVND (reference sequence). CDR3 length: 16 residues. The V gene end was trimmed by 2 bases and the J gene end by 2 bases; junction bases not matched to a gene: 5. The CDR3 region is CASSIRGTSITDTQYF. The CDR3 bases are TGTGCCAGTAGTATACGGGGGACTAGCATCACAGATACGCAGTATTTT.